The clone carrying this T cell receptor beta chain was seen repeatedly, ten times or more. The CDR3 runs 13 residues. V dropped 7 bases and J dropped 3; count of bases not matched to a gene: 3. In germline, CDR1 is MDHEN, CDR2 SYDVKM. This sample was taken from a study of blood T cells in healthy people across ages. A sample-barcoded 5' primer and a J-beta primer mix were used in a second PCR of roughly 7 to 11 cycles. Each cDNA molecule carried a tag from a template-switch adaptor that contained 12 random nucleotides. All samples yielded 2.5 million or more CDR3-containing paired-end reads. TCRdb independently ran MiXCR on the 5' RACE reads; one entry per CDR3 protein. Of some 1.5 million distinct CDR3 sequences listed, about 30% are singletons.

Sequenced: blood. The chain carries TRBV28 and TRBJ2-4, with 7 bases that match TRBD1. The origin of this receptor is a woman aged 25 to 45 in good health. This CDR3 is CASTTGLKNIQYF. CDR3 in DNA: TGTGCCAGCACGACAGGGCTCAAAAACATTCAGTACTTC. The whole variable domain, filled in from reference TRBV28 and TRBJ2-4, reads DVKVTQSSRYLVKRTGEKVFLECVQDMDHENMFWYRQDPGLGLRLIYFSYDVKMKEKGDIPEGYSVSREKKERFSLILESASTNQTSMYLCASTTGLKNIQYFGAGTRLSVL.